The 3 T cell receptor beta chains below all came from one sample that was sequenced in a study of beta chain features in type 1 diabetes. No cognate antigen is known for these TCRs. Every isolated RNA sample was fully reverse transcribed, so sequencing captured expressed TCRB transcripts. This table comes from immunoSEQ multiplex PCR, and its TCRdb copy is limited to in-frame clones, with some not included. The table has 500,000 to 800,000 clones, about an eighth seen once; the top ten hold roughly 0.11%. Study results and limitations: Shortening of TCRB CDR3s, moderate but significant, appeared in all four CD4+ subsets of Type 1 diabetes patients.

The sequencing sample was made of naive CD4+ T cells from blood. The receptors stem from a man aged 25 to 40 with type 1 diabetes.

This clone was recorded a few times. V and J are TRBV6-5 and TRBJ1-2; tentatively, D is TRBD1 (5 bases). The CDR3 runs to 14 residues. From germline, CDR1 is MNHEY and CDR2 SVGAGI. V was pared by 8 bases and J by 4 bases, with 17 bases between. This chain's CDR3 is CASRWAGGLYGYTF. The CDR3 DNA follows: TGTGCCAGCCGCTGGGCCGGGGGACTCTATGGCTACACCTTC.

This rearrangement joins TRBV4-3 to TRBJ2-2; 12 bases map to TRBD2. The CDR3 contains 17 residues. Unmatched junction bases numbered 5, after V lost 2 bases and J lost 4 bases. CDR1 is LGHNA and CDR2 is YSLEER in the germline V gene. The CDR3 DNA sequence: TGCGCCAGCAGCCAATACGGGACTAGCGGGTCCACCGGGGAGCTGTTTTTT. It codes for CASSQYGTSGSTGELFF.

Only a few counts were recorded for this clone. The CDR3 nucleotides read TGTGCCAGCAGCTTCGCGGTGGATAGCACCTACGAGCAGTACTTC. Its protein is CASSFAVDSTYEQYF. The gene calls are TRBV7-9 and TRBJ2-7; D unclear. Germline CDR1 and CDR2: SEHNR and FQNEAQ (reference sequence). The CDR3 loop spans 15 amino acids. The ends were cut back, 3 bases at V and 2 bases at J, with 14 bases in the middle.